The next 18 T cell receptor beta chains were all read from a single sample in a study of T cell responses to AZD1222 COVID-19 vaccine. Only in-frame clones appear in the TCRdb table, and some are missing; sequencing was by immunoSEQ multiplex PCR. The sample lists some 130,000 clones, more than 75% seen once, with over 4% in the top ten. The material sequenced was peripheral blood, taken on day 0 of AZD1222 vaccination. The receptors come from an adult in good health.

V usage is TRBV5-4 and J usage is TRBJ1-1, with 11 nucleotides matching TRBD1. Losses at the gene ends were 3 bases for V and 5 bases for J; bases not matched to a gene: 9. The CDR3 loop spans 16 amino acids. Germline CDR1 reads SGHNT; CDR2 reads YYREEE (reference sequence). CDR3 amino acids: CASSSGTGGEWTEAFF. The CDR3 DNA reads as TGTGCCAGCAGCTCTGGGACAGGGGGTGAATGGACTGAAGCTTTCTTT.

CDR3 nucleotide sequence: TGTGCCAGCAGGAACAACAGGGGAAGTACATACACTGAAGCTTTCTTT. It specifies CASRNNRGSTYTEAFF. The V and J genes are TRBV11-2 and TRBJ1-1; 7 nucleotides agree with TRBD1. J was trimmed by 3 bases and V by 6 bases; bases with no gene match: 13. CDR1 is SGHAT and CDR2 is FQNNGV in the germline V gene. CDR3 length equals 16 residues.

The chain joins TRBV11-3 to TRBJ2-2, with D unclear. Trimming removed 5 bases at V and 4 bases at J, with 8 bases between. This CDR3 spans 13 amino acids. The germline gives CDR1 SGHNT, CDR2 YENEEA. CDR3 DNA: TGTGCCAGCAGCCAGACGGCCACCGGGGAGCTGTTTTTT. Translating gives CASSQTATGELFF.

J is TRBJ1-1 and V is TRBV6-4; 7 positions match TRBD1. With V trimmed by 3 bases and J by 10 bases, 8 bases remained unmatched. The CDR3 contains 13 residues. Germline assignment: CDR1 MRHNA and CDR2 SNTAGT. The chain's CDR3 is CASSERTGLRAFF. The CDR3 coding sequence is TGTGCCAGCAGTGAACGGACAGGTTTAAGAGCTTTCTTT.

The gene calls are TRBV29-1 and TRBJ1-3; D possibly corresponds to TRBD1 (6 bases). V gave up 5 bases and J gave up 1 base, with 12 bases separating them. CDR3 length: 14 residues. Germline CDR1 SQVTM, CDR2 ANQGSEA. In nucleotides, the CDR3 is TGCAGCGTTCAACTCAGGGGATCTGGAAACACCATATATTTT. Translation gives CSVQLRGSGNTIYF.

The V gene is TRBV3-1 (or the pseudogene TRBV3-2), the J gene TRBJ1-3; D gene uncertain. V was shortened by 3 bases and J by 0 bases, with 15 bases between the two germline ends. Looked up from germline, CDR1 is LGHDT and CDR2 is YNNKEL (reference sequence). The CDR3 contains 17 residues. The CDR3 spells CASSHLGRSTSGNTIYF. In DNA, the CDR3 is TGTGCCAGCAGCCACCTCGGCAGGTCCACCTCTGGAAACACCATATATTTT.

In its sample, this clone was seen once. The chain recombines TRBV11-2 with TRBJ1-5; perhaps TRBD1 as D (5 bases). Germline assignment: CDR1 SGHAT and CDR2 FQNNGV. Trimming removed 5 bases at V and 3 bases at J, with 11 bases between. The CDR3 spans 14 residues. CDR3 loop: CASSPRQSNQPQHF. The CDR3 nucleotides read TGTGCCAGCAGCCCCCGACAGTCCAATCAGCCCCAGCATTTT.

This sequence joins TRBV27 and TRBJ1-5; D remains ambiguous. Trimming took 3 bases from V and 5 from J, leaving 8 bases between them. The CDR3 is 13 amino acids. Germline CDR1 and CDR2: MNHEY and SMNVEV (reference sequence). The CDR3: CASSLGQHQPQHF. The CDR3 DNA reads TGTGCCAGCAGTTTGGGTCAACATCAGCCCCAGCATTTT.

The V gene is TRBV7-2, the J gene TRBJ1-1; TRBD1 matches 9 bases. CDR1 SGHTA and CDR2 FQGNSA come from the germline V gene. This CDR3 spans 12 amino acids. With V trimmed by 6 bases and J by 4 bases, 0 bases remained unmatched. CDR3 protein: CASRTGGTEAFF. CDR3 DNA sequence: TGTGCCAGCAGGACAGGGGGCACTGAAGCTTTCTTT. Supplemented by reference TRBV7-2 and TRBJ1-1, the full variable domain reads GAGVSQSPSNKVTEKGKDVELRCDPISGHTALYWYRQSLGQGLEFLIYFQGNSAPDKSGLPSDRFSAERTGGSVSTLTIQRTQQEDSAVYLCASRTGGTEAFFGQGTRLTVV.

The chain links TRBV18 to TRBJ2-1, with 8 nucleotides matching TRBD2. Germline CDR1 KGHSH, CDR2 LQKENI. V shed 1 base and J 10 bases; nucleotides not matched to a gene: 12. The CDR3 is 16 amino acids. The CDR3 DNA is TGTGCCAGCTCACCACTGCCCCGGGGGGGTTCACGGGAGCAGTTCTTC. Protein product: CASSPLPRGGSREQFF.

This clone was recorded only once. The chain's CDR3 is CASSNPQGIYGYTF. Here the CDR3 DNA reads TGTGCCAGCAGCAACCCGCAGGGGATCTATGGCTACACCTTC. The rearrangement links TRBV5-4 to TRBJ1-2, with a weak D call TRBD1 (6 bases). The V and J ends lost 4 bases and 4 bases respectively, with 14 bases between them. Germline V gene lookup returns CDR1 SGHNT and CDR2 YYREEE (reference sequence). This CDR3 has 14 residues.

In this sample, this clone turned up once. The chain recombines TRBV5-6 with TRBJ2-5; D remains unclear. CDR1 is SGHDT, CDR2 YYEEEE, per germline. The CDR3 spans 13 residues. V was cut by 5 bases and J by 5 bases, with 13 bases left in between. The CDR3 loop reads CASRETGRETQYF. Here the CDR3 DNA reads TGTGCCAGCAGAGAAACTGGACGGGAGACCCAGTACTTC.

V is TRBV28 and J is TRBJ1-4; TRBD1 might be the D (6 bases). CDR1 and CDR2 from the germline V gene are MDHEN and SYDVKM. The length of the CDR3 is 14 residues. V was pared by 6 bases and J by 3 bases, with 11 bases between. DNA of the CDR3: TGTGCCAGCAGAGAGGGGGTCCCTAATGAAAAACTGTTTTTT. This translates into CASREGVPNEKLFF.

The chain joins TRBV2 to TRBJ2-1; TRBD2 aligns across 11 bases. The CDR3 contains 15 residues. Germline CDR1 reads SNHLY; CDR2 reads FYNNEI. V shed 7 bases and J 5 bases; nucleotides not matched to a gene: 7. This chain's CDR3 is CASTKLAGANNEQFF. The CDR3, as DNA: TGTGCCAGCACAAAACTAGCGGGGGCCAACAATGAGCAGTTCTTC.

V gene TRBV27 combines with J gene TRBJ2-7; D is undetermined. CDR3 length: 13 amino acids. V was cut by 6 bases and J by 2 bases, with 11 bases left in between. Germline CDR1 is MNHEY and CDR2 is SMNVEV (reference sequence). CDR3 bases: TGTGCCAGCAGACAATTAGTCCCCTACGAGCAGTACTTC. Translation: CASRQLVPYEQYF.

The rearrangement uses TRBV18 and TRBJ1-1; D not certain. V was cut by 6 bases and J by 0 bases, with 8 bases left in between. Germline V gene data show CDR1 as KGHSH and CDR2 as LQKENI. This CDR3 region has 13 residues. CDR3 in DNA: TGTGCCAGCTCCCCCGAACTGAACACTGAAGCTTTCTTT. This sequence encodes CASSPELNTEAFF. The complete variable domain, with remaining parts taken from reference TRBV18 and TRBJ1-1, reads NAGVMQNPRHLVRRRGQEARLRCSPMKGHSHVYWYRQLPEEGLKFMVYLQKENIIDESGMPKERFSAEFPKEGPSILRIQQVVRGDSAAYFCASSPELNTEAFFGQGTRLTVV.

The chain carries TRBV5-1 and TRBJ1-1; 9 bases match TRBD1. There are 13 residues in the CDR3. From germline, CDR1 is SGHRS and CDR2 YFSETQ. V shed 0 bases and J 8 bases; nucleotides not matched to a gene: 2. The CDR3 bases are TGCGCCAGCAGCTTGGAGGGGACAGGGGAAGCTTTCTTT. Translated: CASSLEGTGEAFF.

This chain links TRBV7-9 with TRBJ2-7; D is unclear. The V end was cut by 1 base, the J end by 0 bases, with 10 bases between. The CDR3 sequence is 15 residues long. Germline V gene data show CDR1 as SEHNR and CDR2 as FQNEAQ (reference sequence). CDR3 residues: CASSLVIGSSYEQYF. In DNA form, the CDR3 reads TGTGCCAGCAGCTTAGTCATAGGGTCCTCCTACGAGCAGTACTTC.